Listed below are T cell receptor beta chains from one sample, sequenced in a study of T cells in Graves' hyperthyroidism and ophthalmopathy. TCRdb passed the multiplex PCR reads through MiXCR, listing each CDR3 protein once. The profile shows 650,000 to 750,000 distinct CDR3 sequences, around 15% of them singletons. Sequenced input: blood. These receptor sequences come from a woman under 30 with Graves' hyperthyroidism. The CDR3 runs from the conserved cysteine through the conserved F or W. D genes are given only for firm matches. Rows may omit the clone size; those that give it use once, few, many or a size class.

TRBJ1-1	many	TRBV11-2	NA	CASSFGVMNTEAFF	TGTGCCAGCAGCTTCGGGGTAATGAACACTGAAGCTTTCTTT
TRBJ2-4	NA	TRBV4-2	TRBD2	CASSPGGLAGIAKNIQYF	TGTGCCAGCAGCCCGGGTGGACTAGCGGGCATAGCCAAAAACATTCAGTACTTC
TRBJ1-5	many	TRBV30	NA	CAWSGRSPDRNQPQHF	TGTGCCTGGAGTGGTCGATCGCCCGACCGAAATCAGCCCCAGCATTTT
TRBJ1-5	many	TRBV6-1	TRBD1	CASSGGQGGRNQPQHF	TGTGCCAGCAGTGGGGGACAGGGTGGTCGCAATCAGCCCCAGCATTTT
TRBJ1-2	many	TRBV27	NA	CASRHRDIGPYGYTF	TGTGCCAGCAGACACCGGGACATCGGCCCCTATGGCTACACCTTC
TRBJ2-5	few	TRBV18	TRBD2	CASSPEAGPVGAQYF	TGTGCCAGCTCACCCGAAGCGGGACCCGTTGGGGCCCAGTACTTC
TRBJ1-2	many	TRBV28	TRBD1	CASSHPRTGHYGYTF	TGTGCCAGCAGTCATCCCCGGACAGGGCACTATGGCTACACCTTC
TRBJ1-4	many	TRBV2	NA	CASSEAGERYEKLFF	TGTGCCAGCAGTGAAGCGGGAGAGAGATATGAAAAACTGTTTTTT
TRBJ2-7	NA	TRBV9	NA	CASSPEAGQTYEQYF	TGTGCCAGCAGCCCCGAGGCGGGACAGACCTACGAGCAGTACTTC
TRBJ2-7	many	TRBV30	NA	CAWSGAPYEQYF	TGTGCCTGGAGTGGGGCCCCCTACGAGCAGTACTTC
TRBJ1-2	NA	TRBV2	NA	CASSEEGHIEGGGYTF	TGTGCCAGCAGTGAAGAGGGCCACATAGAAGGTGGGGGCTACACCTTC
TRBJ2-7	NA	TRBV7-9	NA	CASSLVGTPYEQYF	TGTGCCAGCAGCTTAGTCGGGACCCCCTACGAGCAGTACTTC
TRBJ1-2	many	TRBV4-2	NA	CASSPGQGRYGYTF	TGTGCCAGCAGCCCAGGGCAGGGGCGCTATGGCTACACCTTC
TRBJ2-5	NA	TRBV6-2/TRBV6-3	TRBD2	CASSYSMDTGGVETQYF	TGTGCCAGCAGTTACTCGATGGATACGGGAGGGGTGGAGACCCAGTACTTC
TRBJ2-7	many	TRBV30	NA	CAWTGGGSSYEQYF	TGTGCCTGGACGGGTGGAGGCAGCTCCTACGAGCAGTACTTC
TRBJ2-5	NA	TRBV9	NA	CASSDAGGGGETQYF	TGTGCCAGCAGCGACGCTGGGGGAGGTGGAGAGACCCAGTACTTC
TRBJ2-7	NA	TRBV29-1	NA	CSVASYLETYEQYF	TGCAGCGTTGCCTCTTATCTAGAAACCTACGAGCAGTACTTC
TRBJ1-1	many	TRBV30	NA	CAWDRQGSTEAFF	TGTGCCTGGGACCGGCAGGGTTCCACTGAAGCTTTCTTT
TRBJ2-7	NA	TRBV19	TRBD2	CASSLGSRREDEQYF	TGTGCCAGTAGTTTAGGGTCCCGCCGGGAGGACGAGCAGTACTTC
TRBJ2-1	many	TRBV3-1	NA	CASSPTDIDLSYNEQFF	TGTGCCAGCAGCCCCACCGACATTGACCTATCCTACAATGAGCAGTTCTTC
TRBJ1-3	NA	TRBV12-3/TRBV12-4	NA	CASSFGRGGTGNTIYF	TGTGCCAGCAGTTTCGGCCGGGGGGGAACTGGAAACACCATATATTTT
TRBJ1-1	few	TRBV6-2/TRBV6-3	NA	CASSLQGKKAFF	TGTGCCAGCAGTTTACAGGGTAAAAAAGCTTTCTTT
TRBJ1-1	many	TRBV6-1	TRBD1	CASSEFGTGSVLYTEAFF	TGTGCCAGCAGTGAATTTGGGACAGGATCCGTGCTTTACACTGAAGCTTTCTTT
TRBJ2-3	many	TRBV20-1	NA	CSARGEGPTDTQYF	TGCAGTGCTAGGGGGGAAGGACCCACAGATACGCAGTATTTT
TRBJ2-3	many	TRBV11-2	NA	CASSLAVGGGRTDTQYF	TGTGCCAGCAGCTTAGCAGTAGGGGGGGGAAGGACAGATACGCAGTATTTT
TRBJ2-5	NA	TRBV2	NA	CASSEQSQYF	TGTGCCAGCAGTGAACAAAGCCAGTACTTC
TRBJ2-7	few	TRBV4-1	NA	CASSQEGNGVGEQYF	TGCGCCAGCAGCCAAGAGGGTAACGGCGTCGGCGAGCAGTACTTC
TRBJ2-1	NA	TRBV7-3	NA	CASSDRGGHEQFF	TGTGCCAGCAGCGACCGAGGGGGGCATGAGCAGTTCTTC
TRBJ2-3	many	TRBV20-1	NA	CSALGGRPDTQYF	TGCAGTGCTTTAGGAGGGCGGCCAGATACGCAGTATTTT
TRBJ2-1	many	TRBV27	NA	CASSPPWHNEQFF	TGTGCCAGCAGTCCCCCTTGGCACAATGAGCAGTTCTTC
TRBJ2-7	many	TRBV3-1	NA	CASSQPNGIYEQYF	TGTGCCAGCAGCCAGCCCAACGGGATCTACGAGCAGTACTTC
TRBJ2-1	NA	TRBV5-5	NA	CASSLGAGREQFF	TGTGCCAGCAGCTTGGGGGCCGGCAGAGAGCAGTTCTTC
TRBJ2-2	NA	TRBV25-1	NA	CASSVLDGANTGELFF	TGTGCCAGCAGTGTCCTAGACGGGGCGAACACCGGGGAGCTGTTTTTT
TRBJ2-5	many	TRBV7-2	NA	CASSLAAGVQETQYF	TGTGCCAGCAGCTTAGCGGCGGGTGTCCAAGAGACCCAGTACTTC
TRBJ1-1	NA	TRBV25-1	TRBD1	CASRDRGGKLTPKFEAFF	TGTGCCAGCAGGGACAGGGGAGGGAAGCTAACCCCGAAGTTTGAAGCTTTCTTT
TRBJ2-1	many	TRBV14	NA	CASSQISRAGNEQFF	TGTGCCAGCAGCCAGATAAGTAGGGCGGGCAATGAGCAGTTCTTC
TRBJ1-5	many	TRBV30	NA	CAWRRPYSNQPQHF	TGTGCCTGGAGAAGGCCTTATAGCAATCAGCCCCAGCATTTT
TRBJ2-1	NA	TRBV20-1	TRBD2	CSAPRASGRYNEQFF	TGCAGTGCTCCCCGGGCTAGCGGGAGGTACAATGAGCAGTTCTTC
TRBJ1-6	few	TRBV12-3/TRBV12-4	TRBD1	CASRPGQGPNSPLHF	TGTGCCAGCAGACCGGGACAGGGACCTAATTCACCCCTCCACTTT
TRBJ2-1	NA	TRBV20-1	TRBD2	CSARGGDSSNEQFF	TGCAGTGCTCGGGGGGGGGATTCAAGTAATGAGCAGTTCTTC
TRBJ2-1	once	TRBV12-3/TRBV12-4	TRBD2	CASSPGLAVESYNEQFF	TGTGCCAGCAGTCCGGGACTAGCAGTAGAGTCCTACAATGAGCAGTTCTTC
TRBJ2-5	many	TRBV28	NA	CASRGGGQREAQYF	TGTGCCAGCCGGGGTGGAGGGCAAAGAGAGGCCCAGTACTTC
TRBJ2-1	many	TRBV6-2/TRBV6-3	NA	CASSILTGGEQFF	TGTGCCAGCAGTATTCTGACAGGCGGTGAGCAGTTCTTC
TRBJ2-1	many	TRBV24-1	NA	CATSQGSYNEQFF	TGTGCCACCAGTCAGGGCTCCTACAATGAGCAGTTCTTC
TRBJ2-5	few	TRBV6-2/TRBV6-3	NA	CASKENTGLGETQYF	TGTGCCAGCAAAGAAAACACAGGGCTTGGGGAGACCCAGTACTTC
TRBJ2-7	NA	TRBV30	NA	CAWSVTFGTTYEQYF	TGTGCCTGGAGTGTAACCTTCGGGACCACCTACGAGCAGTACTTC
TRBJ2-1	few	TRBV6-1	TRBD2	CASSPLAGGALYNEQFF	TGTGCCAGCAGCCCCCTAGCGGGAGGGGCGCTCTACAATGAGCAGTTCTTC
TRBJ2-2	many	TRBV2	NA	CASSEGSGTGELFF	TGTGCCAGCAGTGAAGGGTCCGGCACCGGGGAGCTGTTTTTT
TRBJ2-1	many	TRBV6-1	TRBD2	CASQGFSGTHHEQFF	TGTGCCAGCCAGGGTTTTAGCGGGACCCACCATGAGCAGTTCTTC
TRBJ2-7	NA	TRBV27	TRBD1	CASSLWPGGKQYF	TGTGCCAGCAGTTTATGGCCAGGGGGTAAGCAGTACTTC
TRBJ1-2	NA	TRBV4-3	NA	CASSQDFGQPYGYTF	TGCGCCAGCAGCCAAGATTTTGGGCAACCCTATGGCTACACCTTC
TRBJ2-2	few	TRBV29-1	TRBD2	CSVSKILRTSGRARWYTGELFF	TGCAGCGTTTCAAAAATACTTCGGACTAGCGGGAGGGCCCGTTGGTACACCGGGGAGCTGTTTTTT
TRBJ2-5	NA	TRBV6-1	NA	CASSEAPVTGETQYF	TGTGCCAGCAGTGAAGCCCCCGTTACCGGAGAGACCCAGTACTTC
TRBJ2-2	many	TRBV6-1	TRBD2	CASSDPGASGHTGELFF	TGTGCCAGCAGTGACCCCGGGGCTAGCGGACACACCGGGGAGCTGTTTTTT
TRBJ1-3	few	TRBV6-5	NA	CASSYFLDGSSGNTIYF	TGTGCCAGCAGTTACTTCTTGGACGGAAGCTCTGGAAACACCATATATTTT
TRBJ1-5	few	TRBV15	TRBD1	CATPRDRVEGNQPQHF	TGTGCCACCCCGAGGGACAGGGTGGAAGGCAATCAGCCCCAGCATTTT
TRBJ1-5	many	TRBV14	NA	CASSQAGLNQPQHF	TGTGCCAGCAGCCAGGCGGGGCTGAATCAGCCCCAGCATTTT
TRBJ1-2	few	TRBV2	TRBD1	CASRPPTGGSYGYTF	TGTGCCAGCAGACCCCCGACAGGGGGCAGCTATGGCTACACCTTC
TRBJ1-4	many	TRBV7-8	NA	CASSFRSGIEKLFF	TGTGCCAGCAGCTTTCGGTCGGGGATTGAAAAACTGTTTTTT
TRBJ2-1	many	TRBV7-2	NA	CATKGGSSYNEQFF	TGTGCCACTAAAGGGGGAAGCTCCTACAATGAGCAGTTCTTC